The clone carrying this T cell receptor beta chain was observed a handful of times. This entry comes from a study of cytomegalovirus exposure and HLA in healthy donors. A multiplex PCR was run with 60 Vbeta primers and 13 Jbeta primers. Clones were sequenced by immunoSEQ multiplex PCR, and TCRdb holds only the in-frame ones, with some missing. The data contain under 200,000 clones, about 80% of them singletons. The ends lost 8 bases at V and 4 bases at J; junction bases unmatched: 13. The length of the CDR3 is 16 residues. Germline CDR1 and CDR2: SEHNR and FQNEAQ (reference sequence). This TCR was recovered from a man younger than 35 in good health and CMV-seropositive. The chain combines TRBV7-9 with TRBJ1-2; 10 positions agree with TRBD1. Sequencing was done on a sample of PBMCs. Here the CDR3 DNA reads TGTGCCAGCCAATCCGGGACAGGGGCCTTTCTCTATGGCTACACCTTC. Encoded protein: CASQSGTGAFLYGYTF.